This TCR beta chain was captured by sequencing in a study of identical twins. Study-wide points: One should note that invariant MAIT and iNKT cells could partly confound zero-insertion analyses.

Germline V lookup: CDR1 MGHDK, CDR2 SYGVNS. This CDR3 region has 12 residues. V was trimmed by 4 bases and J by 9 bases, leaving 10 bases between them. Concerning this clonotype itself: Its antigen is not identified.

TCRdb passed the 5' RACE reads through MiXCR, listing each CDR3 protein once. Altogether about 200,000 distinct CDR3 sequences are present, approximately 15% being singletons, with the ten largest covering about 38%. This sample also appeared in a second study, on T cells expressing NK-cell markers.

The rearrangement links TRBV25-1 to TRBJ2-1; tentative D call: TRBD2 (5 bases). The TCR was taken from a woman between 18 and 29 years old in good health. Input material: CD8+ T cells sorted from blood. The CDR3 protein is CASSVGIGEQFF. The DNA for the CDR3 is TGTGCCAGCAGTGTCGGGATAGGTGAGCAGTTCTTC.